This T cell receptor beta chain was profiled in a study of identical twins (TCRdb year 2016). In terms of the full investigation: TCR alpha and beta repertoires from monozygotic twins, unrelated adults of various ages and cord blood were deep-sequenced to test whether fetal clonotypes persist. To rule out contamination, the twin experiments were replicated at different times with different library preparation protocols.

Every donor was a healthy Caucasian. Three pairs of female monozygotic twins, all aged 18 to 29 years, made up the twin cohort. RNA for TCR libraries was isolated from peripheral blood mononuclear cells. The investigation overall reported the following: Compared with coincidental sharing between unrelated individuals, out-of-frame TCR alpha sequences shared between twins had an excess of sequences with low generation probability. Abundant cord blood beta clonotypes carried fewer insertions; young adult naive repertoires showed a weaker similar trend, while memory repertoires showed none. In monozygotic twins, out-of-frame TCR alpha sharing was systematically underestimated by recombination models, although the models agreed with sharing between unrelated individuals. Because the same donors could not be followed over many years, the conclusions relied on cross-sectional statistical analysis. Zero-insertion analyses could be partly confounded by invariant T cells such as MAIT and iNKT, although diverse VJ usage argued against such confounding for most clonotypes. Excess twin sharing in beta out-of-frame sequences was weaker because fewer shared sequences lowered the signal-to-noise ratio.

The library was prepared using 5' RACE. Sequenced using an Illumina HiSeq 2000. Template switching introduced a universal primer binding site; the final cDNA contained a unique molecular identifier, enabling accurate counting of TCR cDNA molecules. Specific primers in the conserved constant-segment region were used to synthesize first-strand cDNA for TCR alpha and beta chains. To control for contamination, every cDNA library was double barcoded, receiving both a SMART-Mk sample barcode and Illumina barcodes. TruSeq adapter sequences and Illumina sample barcodes were added in two successive PCR steps. Sequencing of the TCR alpha and beta cDNA libraries was done on the Illumina HiSeq platform using custom primers. Concerning the study's data processing: Raw reads were processed with MiGEC to extract unique molecular identifiers, and MiXCR was used to determine CDR3 positions. Recombination models were inferred per individual with the repgenHMM and IGoR tools using an EM algorithm. The analysis of shared clonotypes was done with the tcR package in R, with sharing normalized by the product of cloneset sizes. To study raw recombination without the effects of thymic and clonal selection, out-of-frame nonproductive sequences were analyzed. The public reads were quality trimmed at Q25 with fastp and then assembled into clones with MiXCR by TCRdb, keeping productive beta chains. All rows with the same CDR3 protein become a single entry with the most common DNA and genes. It is TCRdb's table, rather than the study itself, that gives the V and J calls and clone size. For this sample there are about 700,000 distinct CDR3 sequences; over 8.5% appear just once. Jointly, the top ten make up 0.98% of the sample.

Turning to this clonotype: What antigen it recognizes has not been identified. No per-base quality is available; no much larger clone lies one base away.

V gives up 1 base and J gives up 1 base, and the segment between their germline ends measures 7 bases. The CDR3 holds 15 amino acids from the cysteine to the phenylalanine. Kept here is only the CDR3 DNA, which spans 45 bases and is read in frame from base 1. The germline V gene supplies CDR1 SGHDN and CDR2 FVKESK. The same sample was also used in a study of yellow fever vaccine responses in identical twins. As noted in the second study: The T cell response to vaccination in identical twins was reported by the authors to appear partly convergent and partly personalized. In identical twins, the study followed T cell clones that responded to the vaccine with precision.

The sample comprised PBMCs. The receptor's source is a woman in her late teens or twenties in good health. The V gene is TRBV14 and the J gene is TRBJ2-2; D gene: possibly TRBD1, on 5 matching bases. Here the CDR3 is given as CASSQVGQNTGELFF. DNA sequence: TGTGCCAGCAGCCAAGTCGGACAGAACACCGGGGAGCTGTTTTTT. Joined to the reference TRBV14 and TRBJ2-2 proteins, this CDR3 gives the full variable domain: EAGVTQFPSHSVIEKGQTVTLRCDPISGHDNLYWYRRVMGKEIKFLLHFVKESKQDESGMPNNRFLAERTGGTYSTLKVQPAELEDSGVYFCASSQVGQNTGELFFGEGSRLTVL.